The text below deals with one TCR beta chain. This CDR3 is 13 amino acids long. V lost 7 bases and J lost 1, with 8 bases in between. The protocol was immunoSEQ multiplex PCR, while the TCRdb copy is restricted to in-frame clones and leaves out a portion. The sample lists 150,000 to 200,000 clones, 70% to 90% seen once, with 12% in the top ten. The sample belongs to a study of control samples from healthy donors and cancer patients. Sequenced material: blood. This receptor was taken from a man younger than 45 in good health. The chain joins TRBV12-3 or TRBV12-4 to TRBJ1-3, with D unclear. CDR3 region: CASIPRSGNTIYF. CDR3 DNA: TGTGCCAGCATTCCCCGATCTGGAAACACCATATATTTT.